The clone carrying this TCR beta chain appeared many times. The antigen is undetermined. CDR3 length: 16 residues. The germline V gene has CDR1 SEHNR and CDR2 FQNEAQ (reference sequence). Trimming left V 1 base short and J 3 bases short, with 16 bases between. A second PCR, run for roughly 7 to 12 cycles, used a sample-barcoded 5' primer plus a J-beta primer mix. TCRdb processed the 5' RACE reads anew with MiXCR; each CDR3 protein has one entry. The sample carries hundreds of thousands of distinct CDR3 sequences, 45% to 60% recorded once. The data were obtained in a study of blood T cells in healthy people across ages. Study-level results: Estimates of total diversity, which came from one million sequenced T cells, were considered to be underestimates.

The TCR sequence derives from an elderly woman in good health. This chain links TRBV7-9 with TRBJ2-7, with D perhaps TRBD2 (6 bases). Sequenced material: blood. CDR3 in DNA: TGTGCCAGCAGCTTAGATCATGGGACTGGGAGCTACGAGCAGTACTTC. Translated: CASSLDHGTGSYEQYF.